One and the same sample provided the 27 T cell receptor beta chains below, sequenced in a study of beta chain features in type 1 diabetes (dated by TCRdb to 2017 to 2018). The library relied on the immunoSEQ multiplex PCR assay. The entire amount of isolated RNA was reverse transcribed using the High Capacity cDNA Reverse Transcription Kit, so the sequenced TCRB transcripts were expressed ones. TCRdb carries this immuneACCESS record with in-frame sequences only. Its versions omit some clonotypes, under half of them owing to an unresolved V gene in the studies checked, with the rest unexplained. This sample comprises a few hundred thousand clones, about 14% of them detected only once. In total, the top ten clones hold approximately 0.035% of the sample. Sample: naive CD4+ T cells from blood. The sample's cell subset or site label, decoded: true naive CD4+ T cells. Receptors originate from a man aged 25 to 40 in good health.

This chain joins TRBV19 and TRBJ2-1; no definite D call. Per germline, CDR1 LNHDA and CDR2 SQIVND (reference sequence). V was clipped by 2 bases and J by 4 bases, with 12 bases between them. There are 15 residues in the CDR3. CDR3 sequence reads: CASSISKGFYNEQFF. Written as DNA, the CDR3 is TGTGCCAGTAGTATAAGTAAAGGGTTTTACAATGAGCAGTTCTTC.

This clone came up a few times. The V and J genes are TRBV27 and TRBJ1-1; D may be TRBD1 (6 bases). Trimming removed 5 bases from V and 5 bases from J, with 24 bases in between. From germline, CDR1 is MNHEY and CDR2 SMNVEV (reference sequence). This CDR3 contains 17 residues. The CDR3 sequence: CASSPRQAFHLGTEAFF. The CDR3 region has the DNA TGTGCCAGCAGTCCTCGACAGGCATTTCATTTAGGGACTGAAGCTTTCTTT.

J is TRBJ2-5 and V is TRBV7-9; 8 positions agree with TRBD1. CDR3 length: 14 residues. CDR1 is SEHNR, CDR2 FQNEAQ, per germline (reference sequence). V dropped 6 bases and J dropped 5; count of bases not matched to a gene: 8. CDR3 bases: TGTGCCAGCAGTCAAGGACAGGGCTGGGAGACCCAGTACTTC. Encoded protein: CASSQGQGWETQYF. Full variable domain (outside the CDR3, taken from reference TRBV7-9 and TRBJ2-5): DTGVSQNPRHKITKRGQNVTFRCDPISEHNRLYWYRQTLGQGPEFLTYFQNEAQLEKSRLLSDRFSAERPKGSFSTLEIQRTEQGDSAMYLCASSQGQGWETQYFGPGTRLLVL.

This clone showed up just a few times. This sample also contains other DNA sequences that code for the same CDR3. The rearrangement uses TRBV7-2 and TRBJ2-3; D may be TRBD2 (6 bases). CDR1 is SGHTA and CDR2 is FQGNSA in the germline V gene. The V end was cut by 5 bases, the J end by 0 bases, with 12 bases between. CDR3 size: 15 residues. The CDR3 DNA reads as TGTGCCAGCAGCCTTAGCGGAACTAGCACAGATACGCAGTATTTT. Its protein is CASSLSGTSTDTQYF.

This clone was observed a few times. For the CDR3, the DNA is TGTGCCAGCAGCGTAGCGTCGGCTCCCGGAGGCGAGCAGTTCTTC. Its translation: CASSVASAPGGEQFF. The genes are TRBV9 and TRBJ2-1, with D perhaps TRBD2 (5 bases). Germline lookup yields CDR1 SGDLS and CDR2 YYNGEE. Trimming stripped 0 bases from V and 10 bases from J, with 17 bases between. This CDR3 contains 15 residues. The full variable domain, its missing parts supplied by reference TRBV9 and TRBJ2-1, is DSGVTQTPKHLITATGQRVTLRCSPRSGDLSVYWYQQSLDQGLQFLIQYYNGEERAKGNILERFSAQQFPDLHSELNLSSLELGDSALYFCASSVASAPGGEQFFGPGTRLTVL.

The J gene is TRBJ2-3, the V gene TRBV7-3; the D gene is possibly TRBD2 (6 bases). The V end was cut by 2 bases, the J end by 3 bases, with 12 bases between. This CDR3 is built from 15 residues. Germline CDR1 SGHTA, CDR2 FQGTGA. CDR3 sequence: CASSLSSARTDTQYF. CDR3 sequence (DNA): TGTGCCAGCAGCTTATCTAGCGCACGAACAGATACGCAGTATTTT.

This clone was counted only a few times. This chain connects TRBV19 to TRBJ2-3; the match to TRBD2 covers 7 bases. The germline V gene encodes CDR1 LNHDA and CDR2 SQIVND (reference sequence). CDR3 size: 17 residues. The J segment lost 2 bases and the V segment lost 5 bases, leaving 13 bases of the junction unmatched. Written as DNA, the CDR3 is TGTGCCAGTAGTCCCCCGATACGGGGGAGGGCCACAGATACGCAGTATTTT. Its protein is CASSPPIRGRATDTQYF.

The V and J genes are TRBV13 and TRBJ2-1, with 7 bases fitting TRBD2. CDR1 is PRHDT, CDR2 FYEKMQ, per germline (reference sequence). This CDR3 has 19 residues. J gave up 5 bases and V 0 bases, and 16 bases lay outside the gene matches. The CDR3 loop reads CASSLGSRFAGEINNEQFF. CDR3 nucleotides: TGTGCCAGCAGCTTAGGGTCCCGATTCGCGGGAGAAATCAACAATGAGCAGTTCTTC.

This clone was seen a handful of times. The chain couples TRBV30 to TRBJ1-5; the D is unclear. CDR1 is GTSNPN and CDR2 is SVGIG in the germline V gene (reference sequence). With 0 bases removed from V and 4 bases from J, the gap between germline ends came to 10 bases. This CDR3 comprises 14 residues. The CDR3 nucleotides are TGTGCCTGGAGTGTACTGGCAGAAAATCAGCCCCAGCATTTT. Translation: CAWSVLAENQPQHF.

The chain joins TRBV9 to TRBJ2-1; 9 bases align to TRBD2. Trimming at V came to 0 bases and at J to 7 bases, leaving 5 bases not matched to a gene. CDR3 size: 15 residues. Germline V CDR1 and CDR2: SGDLS, YYNGEE. In DNA, the CDR3 is TGTGCCAGCAGCGTAGTTAGCGGGAGTCGTAATGAGCAGTTCTTC. Amino acids: CASSVVSGSRNEQFF.

This clone was found a few times. The chain links TRBV4-1 to TRBJ2-1, with a tentative D call TRBD2 (6 bases). Germline CDR1 and CDR2: MGHRA and YSYEKL. The germline V and J ends were trimmed by 1 base and 7 bases, with 20 bases remaining between them. The CDR3 has 17 residues. CDR3 DNA sequence: TGCGCCAGCAGCCAAGTGCCCGGGGGTCCCGGTGGGAATGAGCAGTTCTTC. It is translated as CASSQVPGGPGGNEQFF.

V gene TRBV28 combines with J gene TRBJ2-3; D is undetermined. V was shortened by 5 bases and J by 0 bases, with 12 bases between the two germline ends. The CDR3 sequence is 15 residues long. The germline V gene encodes CDR1 MDHEN and CDR2 SYDVKM. CDR3 amino acids: CASSKTEPSTDTQYF. CDR3 sequence (DNA): TGTGCCAGCAGTAAAACAGAACCTAGCACAGATACGCAGTATTTT.

This clone was observed a few times. Within the sample, other DNA sequences also encode this same CDR3. The chain combines TRBV29-1 with TRBJ1-2; D is undetermined. The CDR3 consists of 12 residues. The germline V gene encodes CDR1 SQVTM and CDR2 ANQGSEA. V shed 3 bases and J shed 3 bases, with 8 bases lying between them. The CDR3 spells CSVDAGDYGYTF. The CDR3 DNA is TGCAGCGTTGATGCCGGGGACTATGGCTACACCTTC.

This clone has just a few counts. The chain carries TRBV19 and TRBJ1-6; D unresolved. Trimming pared 8 bases from V and 14 bases from J, leaving 10 bases between. The CDR3 is 10 amino acids. The germline V gene encodes CDR1 LNHDA and CDR2 SQIVND (reference sequence). CDR3 sequence: CASRPFTLHF. CDR3 coding DNA: TGTGCCAGTCGACCATTCACCCTCCACTTT.

The V call is TRBV19, the J call TRBJ1-2; TRBD1 matches 10 bases. V lost 5 bases to trimming and J lost 3 bases; unmatched junction nucleotides: 6. From germline, CDR1 is LNHDA and CDR2 SQIVND (reference sequence). This CDR3 is 15 amino acids long. In nucleotides, the CDR3 is TGTGCCAGTAGTGGTCCGGGACAGGGGTACTATGGCTACACCTTC. This encodes CASSGPGQGYYGYTF.

The gene calls are TRBV29-1 and TRBJ2-1; D is possibly TRBD1 (5 bases). The CDR3 is 12 amino acids. V dropped 6 bases and J dropped 7 bases, with 13 bases sitting between them. CDR1 is SQVTM, CDR2 ANQGSEA, per germline. The CDR3 DNA reads as TGCAGCGTCTCCAGGGTACGAAATGAGCAGTTCTTC. It translates to CSVSRVRNEQFF.

The chain joins TRBV6-6 to TRBJ2-5, with D maybe TRBD2 (6 bases). Between the trimmed V and J ends, which lost 3 bases and 5 bases, there was a span of 16 bases. The CDR3 runs 15 residues. Germline loops: CDR1 MNHNY, CDR2 SVGAGI (reference sequence). CDR3 amino acids: CASSYNRDWDETQYF. The CDR3 bases are TGTGCCAGCAGTTATAATCGGGACTGGGATGAGACCCAGTACTTC.

This clone occurred a few times. The gene calls are TRBV10-3 and TRBJ2-7, with no clear D. The CDR3 contains 13 residues. Trimming removed 8 bases at V and 2 bases at J, with 13 bases between. The germline V gene has CDR1 ENHRY and CDR2 SYGVKD. The CDR3 loop reads CAISQLDPYEQYF. DNA of the CDR3: TGTGCCATCTCCCAACTCGACCCCTACGAGCAGTACTTC.

There are a few counts of this clone. This chain connects TRBV11-2 to TRBJ1-1; 7 positions match TRBD1. This CDR3 contains 14 residues. Germline V gene lookup returns CDR1 SGHAT and CDR2 FQNNGV. V lost 4 bases to trimming and J lost 1 base; unmatched junction nucleotides: 3. The CDR3 DNA is TGTGCCAGCAGCTACCGACAGGGGAACACTGAAGCTTTCTTT. Translated: CASSYRQGNTEAFF.

The CDR3 reads CASSQTPTSGGLQFF. The CDR3 coding sequence is TGTGCCAGCAGCCAAACCCCGACTAGCGGGGGGTTGCAGTTCTTC. The J gene is TRBJ2-1, the V gene TRBV14, with TRBD2 identical over 13 bases. Trimming at V came to 2 bases and at J to 12 bases, leaving 7 bases not matched to a gene. The V gene's germline CDR1 is SGHDN and CDR2 FVKESK. This CDR3 region has 15 residues. The full variable domain, its missing parts supplied by reference TRBV14 and TRBJ2-1, is EAGVTQFPSHSVIEKGQTVTLRCDPISGHDNLYWYRRVMGKEIKFLLHFVKESKQDESGMPNNRFLAERTGGTYSTLKVQPAELEDSGVYFCASSQTPTSGGLQFFGPGTRLTVL.

This clone was seen only a few times. The chain combines TRBV19 with TRBJ2-4; D possibly corresponds to TRBD1 (5 bases). V shed 3 bases and J shed 5 bases, with 11 bases lying between them. Looked up from germline, CDR1 is LNHDA and CDR2 is SQIVND (reference sequence). The CDR3 extends over 14 amino acids. CDR3 nucleotides: TGTGCCAGTAGTATCCTCCCGACAGAAAACATTCAGTACTTC. As protein: CASSILPTENIQYF.

This clone occurred a few times. The chain employs TRBV30 and TRBJ2-3, with TRBD2 as a possible D gene (6 bases). The V end lost 0 bases, the J end lost 9 bases, and 10 bases lay between the germline ends. In germline, CDR1 is GTSNPN, CDR2 SVGIG (reference sequence). The CDR3 sequence is 12 residues long. DNA for the CDR3: TGTGCCTGGAGTGTAGGGACTGGAACGCAGTATTTT. As protein: CAWSVGTGTQYF.

The chain couples TRBV6-5 to TRBJ2-7, with 9 bases matching TRBD1. Germline V lookup: CDR1 MNHEY, CDR2 SVGAGI. V dropped 2 bases and J dropped 9; count of bases not matched to a gene: 5. CDR3 size: 13 residues. The CDR3, as DNA: TGTGCCAGCAGTTACACCAAGGGACAGGGGCAGTACTTC. Its translation is CASSYTKGQGQYF.

This clone was counted a few times. J is TRBJ2-5 and V is TRBV6-1; tentatively, D is TRBD2 (7 bases). Trimming stripped 10 bases from V and 4 bases from J, with 16 bases between. This CDR3 contains 13 residues. Germline CDR1 reads MNHNS; CDR2 reads SASEGT. The CDR3: CANRDSGGETQYF. DNA of the CDR3: TGTGCCAACAGGGATTCGGGGGGAGAGACCCAGTACTTC.

This clone has only a few counts. J is TRBJ2-3 and V is TRBV30; 11 bases fit TRBD2. The CDR3 spans 14 residues. V shed 0 bases, J shed 4 bases, and the junction held 0 bases outside the gene matches. The germline gives CDR1 GTSNPN, CDR2 SVGIG (reference sequence). The CDR3 nucleotides are TGTGCCTGGAGTGTACTAGCGGGAGCAGATACGCAGTATTTT. Translated: CAWSVLAGADTQYF.

The chain links TRBV19 to TRBJ1-2; the D gene is possibly TRBD1 (5 bases). The germline CDR1 and CDR2 sequences are LNHDA and SQIVND (reference sequence). Trimming took 3 bases from V and 2 from J, leaving 13 bases between them. This CDR3 contains 15 residues. The CDR3 loop is CASSIPGISNYGYTF. The CDR3 coding sequence is TGTGCCAGTAGTATCCCAGGGATTTCCAACTATGGCTACACCTTC.

This chain links TRBV4-3 with TRBJ2-3, with 9 bases identical to TRBD2. The CDR3 runs to 15 residues. J lost 2 bases, V lost 3 bases, and 3 bases had no gene match. Looked up from germline, CDR1 is LGHNA and CDR2 is YSLEER. The CDR3 DNA sequence: TGCGCCAGCAGCCAGTCTAGCGGGGTCACAGATACGCAGTATTTT. Protein sequence: CASSQSSGVTDTQYF.